The entry below gives a single T cell receptor beta chain sequence along with its context. Its matching antigen is unknown. For TCR, cDNA came from 5'RACE template switching, which added a universal primer site and UMIs. TCRdb called the 5' RACE reads again in MiXCR, with one record for every CDR3 protein. Among hundreds of thousands of distinct CDR3 sequences listed, approximately 8% were seen once. Germline CDR1 DFQATT, CDR2 SNEGSKA (reference sequence). CDR3 length: 15 amino acids. After removal of 6 bases from V and 7 bases from J, the junction contained 14 bases not matched to a gene. The data were obtained in a study of T cells after yellow fever vaccination. Study results and caveats: Re-detected after boosting: most primary clones, almost 98% of CD4 and 80% to 90% of CD8.

This sample comprised PBMCs, obtained roughly 47 days after the first yellow fever vaccination. This chain uses TRBV20-1 with TRBJ2-2; TRBD2 agrees at 7 bases. The receptor comes from a young man who received the YFV17D yellow fever vaccine. The CDR3 bases are TGCAGTGCCCCCTTCACTAGCGACCTGGGCGGGGAGCTGTTTTTT. Translation: CSAPFTSDLGGELFF.